These 17 T cell receptor beta chains originate from one sample sequenced in a study of T-cell reconstitution after alpha-beta-depleted transplantation in children. A TCRbeta library incorporating unique molecular identifiers was prepared. TCRdb re-called the PCR reads with MiXCR, one entry per CDR3 protein. The table lists about 6,200 distinct CDR3 sequences, 14% to 15% of them singletons. The starting material was PBMCs, obtained before TCRalphabeta/CD19-depleted stem cell transplant. Receptor source: a boy under 18 with acute lymphoblastic leukemia, due to receive a stem cell transplant.

By proportion, this clonotype is medium-sized. The chain joins TRBV18 to TRBJ1-5; unclear D gene. The CDR3 has 14 residues. CDR1 KGHSH and CDR2 LQKENI come from the germline V gene. Trimming took off 2 bases at V and 2 bases at J, with 7 bases between the two ends. The CDR3: CASSPDTGNQPQHF. For the CDR3, the DNA is TGTGCCAGCTCACCAGACACAGGCAATCAGCCCCAGCATTTT. The variable domain in full, completed from reference TRBV18 and TRBJ1-5, reads NAGVMQNPRHLVRRRGQEARLRCSPMKGHSHVYWYRQLPEEGLKFMVYLQKENIIDESGMPKERFSAEFPKEGPSILRIQQVVRGDSAAYFCASSPDTGNQPQHFGDGTRLSIL.

In its sample, this clonotype was seen a few times. This chain connects TRBV6-2 or TRBV6-3 to TRBJ2-1; the match to TRBD2 covers 13 bases. Germline loops: CDR1 MNHEY, CDR2 SVGEGT. With 1 base clipped from V and 9 bases from J, the junction kept 6 bases outside the gene matches. This CDR3 region has 16 residues. The CDR3 spells CASSYYTSGRALEQFF. CDR3 coding DNA: TGTGCCAGCAGTTACTACACTAGCGGGAGGGCACTTGAGCAGTTCTTC.

The CDR3 DNA follows: TGTGCCAGTACCTCTTGGGGGGCGCCCTATGGCTACACCTTC. This codes for CASTSWGAPYGYTF. The V and J genes are TRBV19 and TRBJ1-2; D perhaps matches TRBD1 (6 bases). The CDR3 spans 14 residues. CDR1 is LNHDA, CDR2 SQIVND, per germline (reference sequence). Trimming took 7 bases from V and 4 from J, leaving 16 bases between them.

The chain is built from TRBV20-1 and TRBJ2-1; TRBD2 matches at 11 bases. Germline CDR1 and CDR2: DFQATT and SNEGSKA (reference sequence). The CDR3 runs to 15 residues. With V trimmed by 0 bases and J by 6 bases, 4 bases remained unmatched. As DNA, the CDR3 is TGCAGTGCTAGAGATCAAACTAGCGGGGGCAATGAGCAGTTCTTC. This sequence encodes CSARDQTSGGNEQFF.

Judged by abundance, this clonotype is medium-sized (0.01 to 0.1%). The J gene is TRBJ1-1, the V gene TRBV20-1; D is unresolved. The CDR3 runs 13 residues. Germline-derived CDR1 and CDR2 are DFQATT and SNEGSKA (reference sequence). V lost 5 bases, J lost 5 bases, and 15 bases lay in between. As DNA, the CDR3 is TGCAGTGCTGAAGAGGGAGTCTGGACTGAAGCTTTCTTT. Translating gives CSAEEGVWTEAFF.

This clonotype is labeled as medium-sized. The chain combines TRBV6-6 with TRBJ1-1; D gene ambiguous. The CDR3 contains 13 residues. Germline CDR1 is MNHNY and CDR2 is SVGAGI (reference sequence). Trimming removed 6 bases from V and 4 bases from J, with 12 bases in between. DNA for the CDR3: TGTGCCAGCAGCCCACCCTTGGGCACTGAAGCTTTCTTT. This sequence encodes CASSPPLGTEAFF.

By share of the sample, this clonotype is medium-sized. The V gene is TRBV6-5, the J gene TRBJ2-3; maybe TRBD1 (5 bases). Germline V CDR1 and CDR2: MNHEY, SVGAGI. V was trimmed by 6 bases and J by 6 bases, leaving 25 bases between them. There are 17 residues in the CDR3. The CDR3 DNA sequence: TGTGCCAGCAGCGCGTGGGTGGGGCTAAGGGGAACGGATACGCAGTATTTT. It yields the protein CASSAWVGLRGTDTQYF.

This clonotype counts as medium-sized. The V call is TRBV12-3 or TRBV12-4, the J call TRBJ2-3; D call uncertain. The V and J ends lost 5 bases and 0 bases respectively, with 12 bases between them. This CDR3 has 15 residues. DNA of the CDR3: TGTGCCAGCAGTACCCGAGCAGCAAGCACAGATACGCAGTATTTT. The encoded protein is CASSTRAASTDTQYF.

Relative to its sample, this clonotype is medium-sized. This chain links TRBV12-3 or TRBV12-4 with TRBJ1-6, with 9 bases identical to TRBD1. V lost 4 bases to trimming and J lost 7 bases; unmatched junction nucleotides: 5. CDR3 length: 15 amino acids. CDR3 nucleotide sequence: TGTGCCAGCAGTTCCCACAGGGGGCGAAATTCACCCCTCCACTTT. Its translation: CASSSHRGRNSPLHF.

By proportion, this clonotype is medium-sized (0.01 to 0.1%). The genes are TRBV11-2 and TRBJ1-5; 8 bases fit TRBD1. In germline, CDR1 is SGHAT, CDR2 FQNNGV. The CDR3 is 15 amino acids. V gave up 2 bases and J gave up 5 bases; unmatched junction bases: 5. Written as DNA, the CDR3 is TGTGCCAGCAGCTTATTGACAGGGGAAGATCAGCCCCAGCATTTT. Translated, it gives CASSLLTGEDQPQHF. The full variable domain, its missing parts supplied by reference TRBV11-2 and TRBJ1-5, is EAGVAQSPRYKIIEKRQSVAFWCNPISGHATLYWYQQILGQGPKLLIQFQNNGVVDDSQLPKDRFSAERLKGVDSTLKIQPAKLEDSAVYLCASSLLTGEDQPQHFGDGTRLSIL.

This clonotype counts as medium-sized. The gene calls are TRBV7-9 and TRBJ2-1, with D tentatively TRBD1 (6 bases). Per germline, CDR1 SEHNR and CDR2 FQNEAQ (reference sequence). The CDR3 contains 13 residues. The V gene lost 5 bases and the J gene lost 6 bases, with 11 bases spanning the gap. In DNA, the CDR3 is TGTGCCAGCAGCACCACAGGGTCCAATGAGCAGTTCTTC. Translating gives CASSTTGSNEQFF.

Sample share makes this clonotype medium-sized (0.01 to 0.1%). The rearrangement links TRBV6-5 to TRBJ2-2; 7 nucleotides agree with TRBD2. The J segment lost 3 bases and the V segment lost 5 bases, leaving 6 bases of the junction unmatched. Germline V CDR1 and CDR2: MNHEY, SVGAGI. This CDR3 has 15 residues. In nucleotides, the CDR3 is TGTGCCAGCAGTCTCCCGGGAGGAGACACCGGGGAGCTGTTTTTT. Protein sequence: CASSLPGGDTGELFF.

This clonotype occurred many times. The genes are TRBV28 and TRBJ1-2; 8 bases agree with TRBD1. Germline V CDR1 and CDR2: MDHEN, SYDVKM. This CDR3 region has 18 residues. V was clipped by 2 bases and J by 8 bases; unmatched bases: 19. CDR3 DNA sequence: TGTGCCAGCAGTTTACCCCCGCCCGGGACAGGCCTTATTGGCGGCTACACCTTC. Protein: CASSLPPPGTGLIGGYTF.

This clonotype was seen repeatedly, ten times or more. The rearrangement links TRBV12-3 or TRBV12-4 to TRBJ2-1, with 9 bases aligning to TRBD2. The CDR3 covers 16 residues. Trimming at V came to 3 bases and at J to 5 bases, leaving 8 bases not matched to a gene. The CDR3 spells CASSFFQAGGNNEQFF. DNA for the CDR3: TGTGCCAGCAGTTTCTTCCAAGCGGGGGGTAACAATGAGCAGTTCTTC.

By sample fraction, this clonotype is medium-sized. The gene calls are TRBV20-1 and TRBJ2-3; D call uncertain. Germline CDR1 and CDR2: DFQATT and SNEGSKA (reference sequence). V was clipped by 3 bases and J by 1 base, with 14 bases between them. The CDR3 is 15 amino acids. The CDR3 reads CSASPGQFGTDTQYF. In nucleotides, the CDR3 is TGCAGTGCTAGCCCCGGGCAGTTCGGCACAGATACGCAGTATTTT.

The sample holds a few counts of this clonotype. J is TRBJ2-1 and V is TRBV7-9; D is uncertain. Trimming took 5 bases from V and 5 from J, leaving 10 bases between them. Germline-derived CDR1 and CDR2 are SEHNR and FQNEAQ (reference sequence). The length of the CDR3 is 13 residues. The CDR3 DNA reads TGTGCCAGCAGCCCCGAGTTCGACAATGAGCAGTTCTTC. This translates into CASSPEFDNEQFF.

This clonotype is medium-sized (0.01 to 0.1%) by share. V gene TRBV3-1 combines with J gene TRBJ2-1; TRBD1 agrees at 9 bases. Trimming removed 3 bases from V and 4 bases from J; junction bases left unmatched: 7. CDR3 length: 16 amino acids. CDR1 and CDR2 (germline): LGHDT, YNNKEL (reference sequence). The CDR3 protein is CASSHWSGTGYNEQFF. In DNA, the CDR3 is TGTGCCAGCAGCCATTGGTCGGGGACAGGGTACAATGAGCAGTTCTTC.